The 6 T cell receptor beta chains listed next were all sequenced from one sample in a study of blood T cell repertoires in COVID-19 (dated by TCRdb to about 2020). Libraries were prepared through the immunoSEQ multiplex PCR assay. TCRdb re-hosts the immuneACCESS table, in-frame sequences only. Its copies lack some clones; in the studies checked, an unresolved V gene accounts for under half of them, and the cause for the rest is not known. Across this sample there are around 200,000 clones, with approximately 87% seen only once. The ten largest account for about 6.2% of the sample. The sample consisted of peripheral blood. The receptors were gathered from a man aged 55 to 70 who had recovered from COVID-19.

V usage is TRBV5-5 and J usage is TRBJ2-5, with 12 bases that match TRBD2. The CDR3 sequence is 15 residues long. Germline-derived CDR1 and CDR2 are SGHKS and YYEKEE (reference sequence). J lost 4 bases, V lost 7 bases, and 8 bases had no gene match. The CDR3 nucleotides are TGTGCCAGCGCGCCCGGACTAGCGGGGTTAGAGACCCAGTACTTC. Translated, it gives CASAPGLAGLETQYF.

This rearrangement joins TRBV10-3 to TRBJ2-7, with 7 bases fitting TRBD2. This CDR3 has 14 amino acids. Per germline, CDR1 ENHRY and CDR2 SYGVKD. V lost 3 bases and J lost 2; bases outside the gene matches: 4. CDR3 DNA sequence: TGTGCCATCAGTGAAGGGACTAACACCTACGAGCAGTACTTC. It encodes CAISEGTNTYEQYF.

This chain's CDR3 is CASTQNTGTLHGYTF. The CDR3 DNA follows: TGTGCCAGCACTCAAAATACCGGGACACTCCATGGCTACACCTTC. The V and J genes are TRBV6-5 and TRBJ1-2; D may be TRBD1 (6 bases). Germline V lookup: CDR1 MNHEY, CDR2 SVGAGI. The V end lost 7 bases, the J end lost 6 bases, and 21 bases lay between the germline ends. This CDR3 is 15 amino acids long.

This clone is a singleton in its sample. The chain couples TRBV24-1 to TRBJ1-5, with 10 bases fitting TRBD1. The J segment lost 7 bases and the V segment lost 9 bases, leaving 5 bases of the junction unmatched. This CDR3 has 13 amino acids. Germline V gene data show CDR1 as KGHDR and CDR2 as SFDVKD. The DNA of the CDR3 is TGTGCCACCGGGGACAGGGGAACCCAGCCCCAGCATTTT. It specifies CATGDRGTQPQHF.

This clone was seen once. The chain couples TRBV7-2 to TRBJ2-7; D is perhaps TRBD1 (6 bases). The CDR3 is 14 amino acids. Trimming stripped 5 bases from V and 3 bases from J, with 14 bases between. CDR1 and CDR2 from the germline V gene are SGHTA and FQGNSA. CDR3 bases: TGTGCCAGCAGCCACGGACAGCAAATCTACGAGCAGTACTTC. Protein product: CASSHGQQIYEQYF. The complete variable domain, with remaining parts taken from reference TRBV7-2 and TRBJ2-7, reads GAGVSQSPSNKVTEKGKDVELRCDPISGHTALYWYRQSLGQGLEFLIYFQGNSAPDKSGLPSDRFSAERTGGSVSTLTIQRTQQEDSAVYLCASSHGQQIYEQYFGPGTRLTVT.

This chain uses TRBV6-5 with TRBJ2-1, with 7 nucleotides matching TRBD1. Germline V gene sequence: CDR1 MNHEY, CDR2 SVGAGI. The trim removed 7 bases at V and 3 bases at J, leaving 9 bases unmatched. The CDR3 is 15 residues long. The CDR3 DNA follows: TGTGCCAGCACCCCGGGGACAGAGTTCTACAATGAGCAGTTCTTC. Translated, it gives CASTPGTEFYNEQFF.